Following are 11 T cell receptor beta chains from one sample sequenced in a study of T-cell memory formation after mild COVID-19. TCRdb itself ran the 5' RACE reads through MiXCR, one entry per CDR3 protein. The sample yields 250,000 to 350,000 distinct CDR3 sequences, 15% to 20% seen once. The sample comprised PBMCs or a T cell subset sorted from them (not recorded which). These receptors were taken from a man in his late teens or twenties who had mild COVID-19 (a few samples of this study predate the infection). Cell type and time point are not known.

The chain carries TRBV9 and TRBJ2-1; a weak D match, TRBD2 (5 bases). Germline lookup yields CDR1 SGDLS and CDR2 YYNGEE. Trimming pared 3 bases from V and 7 bases from J, leaving 20 bases between. This CDR3 region has 16 residues. DNA of the CDR3: TGTGCCAGCAGCGCTGCCGGGAACGCCGCCGTGAATGAGCAGTTCTTC. It is translated as CASSAAGNAAVNEQFF. Drawing the rest from reference TRBV9 and TRBJ2-1, the complete variable domain is DSGVTQTPKHLITATGQRVTLRCSPRSGDLSVYWYQQSLDQGLQFLIQYYNGEERAKGNILERFSAQQFPDLHSELNLSSLELGDSALYFCASSAAGNAAVNEQFFGPGTRLTVL.

This clonotype was counted a few times. This CDR3 reads CASSSGFWGTEAFF. In DNA, the CDR3 is TGTGCCAGCAGTTCAGGTTTTTGGGGGACTGAAGCTTTCTTT. The chain carries TRBV27 and TRBJ1-1; maybe TRBD1 (5 bases). From germline, CDR1 is MNHEY and CDR2 SMNVEV (reference sequence). Trimming stripped 4 bases from V and 5 bases from J, with 14 bases between. This CDR3 comprises 14 residues.

The V call is TRBV20-1, the J call TRBJ2-3; 8 bases line up with TRBD2. The CDR3 is 15 residues long. Looked up from germline, CDR1 is DFQATT and CDR2 is SNEGSKA (reference sequence). With 3 bases clipped from V and 3 bases from J, the junction kept 8 bases outside the gene matches. The CDR3 reads CSASRRGDGTDTQYF. The CDR3 coding sequence is TGCAGTGCTAGTAGGCGGGGGGACGGGACAGATACGCAGTATTTT.

This clonotype showed up just a few times. The chain joins TRBV4-3 to TRBJ2-2, with a possible D match to TRBD1 (5 bases). CDR1 is LGHNA and CDR2 is YSLEER in the germline V gene. This CDR3 has 18 amino acids. V lost 0 bases and J 0 bases, leaving 14 bases between the germline ends. CDR3 coding DNA: TGCGCCAGCAGCCAAGAGGGGTTAGGGGCCACGAACACCGGGGAGCTGTTTTTT. Amino acid sequence: CASSQEGLGATNTGELFF.

The V gene is TRBV6-5, the J gene TRBJ2-1, with D unresolved. There are 13 residues in the CDR3. Germline CDR1 MNHEY, CDR2 SVGAGI. Trimming cost V 0 bases and J 4 bases, with 4 bases left between them. The CDR3 coding sequence is TGTGCCAGCAGTTACTCGGCGTACAATGAGCAGTTCTTC. As protein: CASSYSAYNEQFF.

The chain employs TRBV6-6 and TRBJ1-6; no reliable D call. V was shortened by 4 bases and J by 8 bases, with 9 bases between the two germline ends. CDR1 is MNHNY and CDR2 is SVGAGI in the germline V gene (reference sequence). The CDR3 consists of 13 residues. The CDR3 coding sequence is TGTGCCAGCAGTTCCTCTACGTATTCACCCCTCCACTTT. Protein sequence: CASSSSTYSPLHF.

This clonotype was detected a few times. This chain connects TRBV20-1 to TRBJ1-1, with D hard to call. The CDR3 is 12 amino acids. The germline V gene has CDR1 DFQATT and CDR2 SNEGSKA (reference sequence). V was clipped by 5 bases and J by 0 bases, with 7 bases between them. In nucleotides, the CDR3 is TGCAGTGCTCCACGGATGAACACTGAAGCTTTCTTT. The encoded protein is CSAPRMNTEAFF.

The gene calls are TRBV11-2 and TRBJ1-2, with 7 bases identical to TRBD1. The CDR3 has 13 amino acids. Germline values: CDR1 SGHAT, CDR2 FQNNGV. The trim removed 2 bases at V and 4 bases at J, leaving 1 base unmatched. In DNA, the CDR3 is TGTGCCAGCAGCTTAAACAGGGGCTATGGCTACACCTTC. Translation gives CASSLNRGYGYTF. Complete variable domain (other parts from reference TRBV11-2 and TRBJ1-2): EAGVAQSPRYKIIEKRQSVAFWCNPISGHATLYWYQQILGQGPKLLIQFQNNGVVDDSQLPKDRFSAERLKGVDSTLKIQPAKLEDSAVYLCASSLNRGYGYTFGSGTRLTVV.

Only a few counts were recorded for this clonotype. V gene TRBV7-2 combines with J gene TRBJ1-5; D is ambiguous. V lost 2 bases, J lost 1 base, and 6 bases lay in between. CDR1 SGHTA and CDR2 FQGNSA come from the germline V gene. There are 14 residues in the CDR3. The CDR3 DNA sequence: TGTGCCAGCAGCTTAAGTAGAAGCAATCAGCCCCAGCATTTT. Amino acid sequence: CASSLSRSNQPQHF.

The chain is built from TRBV5-1 and TRBJ2-3; D may be TRBD2 (7 bases). The V end was cut by 1 base, the J end by 4 bases, with 13 bases between. Germline assignment: CDR1 SGHRS and CDR2 YFSETQ. This CDR3 has 15 residues. For the CDR3, the DNA is TGCGCCAGCAGCTTGTTGGGGGGGCTCTCAGATACGCAGTATTTT. It codes for CASSLLGGLSDTQYF. The full variable domain, rest sourced from reference TRBV5-1 and TRBJ2-3, is KAGVTQTPRYLIKTRGQQVTLSCSPISGHRSVSWYQQTPGQGLQFLFEYFSETQRNKGNFPGRFSGRQFSNSRSEMNVSTLELGDSALYLCASSLLGGLSDTQYFGPGTRLTVL.

The DNA of the CDR3 is TGTGCCAGCAGCCTCTGGACTAGCGGGGGCGATGAGCAGTTCTTC. Encoded protein: CASSLWTSGGDEQFF. The chain uses TRBV7-6 and TRBJ2-1; 13 bases are a match to TRBD2. From germline, CDR1 is SGHVS and CDR2 FNYEAQ. The junction had 6 bases not matched to a gene; V was cut back by 5 bases and J by 8 bases. CDR3 length: 15 residues.